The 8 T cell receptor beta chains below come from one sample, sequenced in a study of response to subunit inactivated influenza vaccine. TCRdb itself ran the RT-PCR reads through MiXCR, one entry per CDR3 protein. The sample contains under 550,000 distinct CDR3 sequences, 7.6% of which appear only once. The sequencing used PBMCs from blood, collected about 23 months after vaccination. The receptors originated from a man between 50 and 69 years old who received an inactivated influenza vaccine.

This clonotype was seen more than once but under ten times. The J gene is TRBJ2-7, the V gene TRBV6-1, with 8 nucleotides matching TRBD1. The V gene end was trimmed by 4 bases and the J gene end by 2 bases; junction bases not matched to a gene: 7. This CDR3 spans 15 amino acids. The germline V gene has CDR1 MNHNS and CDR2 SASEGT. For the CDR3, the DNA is TGTGCCAGCAGTGCCCCTACAGGGGGGACCTACGAGCAGTACTTC. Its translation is CASSAPTGGTYEQYF.

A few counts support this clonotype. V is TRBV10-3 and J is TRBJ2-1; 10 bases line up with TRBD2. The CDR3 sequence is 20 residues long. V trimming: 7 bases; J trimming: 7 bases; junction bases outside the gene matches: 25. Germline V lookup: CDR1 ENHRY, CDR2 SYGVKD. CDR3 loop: CAIKGLAEPLAGGSGNEQFF. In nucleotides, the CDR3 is TGTGCCATCAAGGGACTCGCTGAACCCTTAGCGGGAGGTAGTGGGAATGAGCAGTTCTTC.

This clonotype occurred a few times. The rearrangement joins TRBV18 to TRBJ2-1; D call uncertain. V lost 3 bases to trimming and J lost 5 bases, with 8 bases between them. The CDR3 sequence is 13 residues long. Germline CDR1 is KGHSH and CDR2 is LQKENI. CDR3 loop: CASSPLRDNEQFF. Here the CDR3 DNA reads TGTGCCAGCTCACCCCTTAGGGACAATGAGCAGTTCTTC.

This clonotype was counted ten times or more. The CDR3: CASSLGRRRSYTF. CDR3 DNA: TGTGCCAGCAGTTTAGGACGGCGAAGGAGCTACACCTTC. J is TRBJ1-2 and V is TRBV12-3 or TRBV12-4, with D hard to call. Trimming removed 1 base at V and 9 bases at J, with 12 bases between. The CDR3 runs 13 residues.

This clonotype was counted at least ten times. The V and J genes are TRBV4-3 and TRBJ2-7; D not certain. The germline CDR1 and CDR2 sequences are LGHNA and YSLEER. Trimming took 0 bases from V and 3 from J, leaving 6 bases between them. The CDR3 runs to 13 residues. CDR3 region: CASSQDTFYEQYF. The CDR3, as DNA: TGCGCCAGCAGCCAAGATACGTTCTACGAGCAGTACTTC.

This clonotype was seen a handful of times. This CDR3 is CAWRGRGLNTGELFF. DNA of the CDR3: TGTGCCTGGAGAGGCAGGGGACTGAACACCGGGGAGCTGTTTTTT. The J gene is TRBJ2-2, the V gene TRBV30; D possibly uses TRBD1 or TRBD2 (6 bases each). Germline V gene data show CDR1 as GTSNPN and CDR2 as SVGIG (reference sequence). The CDR3 sequence is 15 residues long. V was trimmed by 3 bases and J by 1 base, leaving 12 bases between them.

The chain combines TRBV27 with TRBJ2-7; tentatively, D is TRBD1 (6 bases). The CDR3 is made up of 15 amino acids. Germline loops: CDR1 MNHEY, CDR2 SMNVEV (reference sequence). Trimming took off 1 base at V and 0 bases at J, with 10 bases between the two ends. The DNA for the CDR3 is TGTGCCAGCAGTTTATTCGGGACATCCTCCTACGAGCAGTACTTC. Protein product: CASSLFGTSSYEQYF.

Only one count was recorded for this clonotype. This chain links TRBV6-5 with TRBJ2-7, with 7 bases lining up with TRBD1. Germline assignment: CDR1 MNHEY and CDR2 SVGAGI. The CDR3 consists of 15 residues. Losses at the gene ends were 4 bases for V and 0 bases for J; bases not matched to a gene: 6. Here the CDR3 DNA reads TGTGCCAGCAGTTCCTCCGGGACAGTCTCCTACGAGCAGTACTTC. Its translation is CASSSSGTVSYEQYF.